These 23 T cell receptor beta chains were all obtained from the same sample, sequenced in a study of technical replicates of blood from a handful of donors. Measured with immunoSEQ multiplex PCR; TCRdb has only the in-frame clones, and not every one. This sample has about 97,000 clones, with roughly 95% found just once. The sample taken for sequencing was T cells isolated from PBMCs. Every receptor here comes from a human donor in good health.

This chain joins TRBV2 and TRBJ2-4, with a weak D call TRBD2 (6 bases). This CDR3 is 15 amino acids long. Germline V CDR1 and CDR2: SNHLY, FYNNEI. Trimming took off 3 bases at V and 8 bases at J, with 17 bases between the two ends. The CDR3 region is CASSDRGLGEDIQYF. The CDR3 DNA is TGTGCCAGCAGTGACCGGGGCTTGGGGGAGGACATTCAGTACTTC.

The CDR3 region is CASSFSGSGTDTQYF. The CDR3 DNA is TGTGCCAGCAGTTTCAGCGGGAGTGGCACAGATACGCAGTATTTT. V is TRBV6-1 and J is TRBJ2-3, with 8 bases aligning to TRBD2. Germline trimming cut 5 bases from V and 1 base from J; bases unmatched to any gene: 5. The germline CDR1 and CDR2 sequences are MNHNS and SASEGT. The CDR3 length is 15 residues.

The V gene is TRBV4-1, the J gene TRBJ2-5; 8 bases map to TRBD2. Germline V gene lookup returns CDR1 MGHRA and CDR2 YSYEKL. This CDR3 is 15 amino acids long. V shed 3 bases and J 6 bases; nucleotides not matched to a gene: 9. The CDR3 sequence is CASSQLSGSPKTQYF. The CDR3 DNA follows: TGCGCCAGCAGCCAGCTAAGCGGGAGTCCGAAGACCCAGTACTTC.

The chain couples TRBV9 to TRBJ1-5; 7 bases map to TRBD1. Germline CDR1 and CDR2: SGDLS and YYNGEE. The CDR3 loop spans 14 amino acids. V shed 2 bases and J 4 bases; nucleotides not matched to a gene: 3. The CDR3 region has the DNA TGTGCCAGCAGCGTTGGACAGGTAAATCAGCCCCAGCATTTT. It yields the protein CASSVGQVNQPQHF. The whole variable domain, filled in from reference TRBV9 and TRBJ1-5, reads DSGVTQTPKHLITATGQRVTLRCSPRSGDLSVYWYQQSLDQGLQFLIQYYNGEERAKGNILERFSAQQFPDLHSELNLSSLELGDSALYFCASSVGQVNQPQHFGDGTRLSIL.

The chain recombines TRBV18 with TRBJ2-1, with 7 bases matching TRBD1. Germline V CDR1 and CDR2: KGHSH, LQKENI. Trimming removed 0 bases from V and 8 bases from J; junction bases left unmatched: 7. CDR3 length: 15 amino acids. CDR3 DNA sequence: TGTGCCAGCTCACCACCGGCAGGGGGAAGTGATGAGCAGTTCTTC. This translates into CASSPPAGGSDEQFF.

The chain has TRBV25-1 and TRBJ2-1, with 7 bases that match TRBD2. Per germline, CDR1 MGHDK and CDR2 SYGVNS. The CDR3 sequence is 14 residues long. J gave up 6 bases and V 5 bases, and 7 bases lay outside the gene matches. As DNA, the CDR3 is TGTGCCAGCAGTCGGTTGAGCGGGACCAATGAGCAGTTCTTC. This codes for CASSRLSGTNEQFF.

CDR3 bases: TGTGCCAGCAGCTGGGGCCTTGGGGACGAGCAGTACTTC. Protein sequence: CASSWGLGDEQYF. V gene TRBV27 combines with J gene TRBJ2-7; D is perhaps TRBD1 (5 bases). In germline, CDR1 is MNHEY, CDR2 SMNVEV (reference sequence). The CDR3 is made up of 13 amino acids. V was trimmed by 6 bases and J by 5 bases, leaving 14 bases between them.

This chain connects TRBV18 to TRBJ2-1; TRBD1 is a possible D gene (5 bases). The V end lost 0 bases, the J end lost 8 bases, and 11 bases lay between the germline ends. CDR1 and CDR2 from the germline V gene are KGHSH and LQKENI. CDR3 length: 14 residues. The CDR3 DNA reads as TGTGCCAGCTCACCACCGGCCAGGGCCTATGAGCAGTTCTTC. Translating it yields CASSPPARAYEQFF.

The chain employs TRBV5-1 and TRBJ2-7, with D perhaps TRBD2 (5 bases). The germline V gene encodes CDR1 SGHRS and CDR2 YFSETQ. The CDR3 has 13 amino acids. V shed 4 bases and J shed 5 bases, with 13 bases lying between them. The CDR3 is CASSLLNGNEQYF. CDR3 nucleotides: TGCGCCAGCAGCCTCCTCAACGGGAACGAGCAGTACTTC.

CDR3 residues: CASSLVSLEVYNEQFF. CDR3 in DNA: TGTGCCAGCAGCTTAGTATCTTTAGAGGTCTACAATGAGCAGTTCTTC. The V call is TRBV7-2, the J call TRBJ2-1, with D unresolved. CDR3 length: 16 residues. Germline V gene data show CDR1 as SGHTA and CDR2 as FQGNSA. The V and J ends lost 1 base and 3 bases respectively, with 13 bases between them.

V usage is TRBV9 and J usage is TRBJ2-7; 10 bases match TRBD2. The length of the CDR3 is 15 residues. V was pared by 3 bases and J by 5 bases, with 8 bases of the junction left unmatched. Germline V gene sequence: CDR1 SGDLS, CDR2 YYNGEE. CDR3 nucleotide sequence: TGTGCCAGCAGCGAGGAAGCGGGAGGGCGCCACGAGCAGTACTTC. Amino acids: CASSEEAGGRHEQYF.

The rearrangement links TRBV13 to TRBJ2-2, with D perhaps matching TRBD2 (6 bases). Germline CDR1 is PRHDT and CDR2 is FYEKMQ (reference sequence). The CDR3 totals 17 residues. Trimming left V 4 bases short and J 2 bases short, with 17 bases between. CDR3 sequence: CASSSPGEERNTGELFF. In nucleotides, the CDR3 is TGTGCCAGCAGCTCCCCGGGGGAAGAACGTAACACCGGGGAGCTGTTTTTT.

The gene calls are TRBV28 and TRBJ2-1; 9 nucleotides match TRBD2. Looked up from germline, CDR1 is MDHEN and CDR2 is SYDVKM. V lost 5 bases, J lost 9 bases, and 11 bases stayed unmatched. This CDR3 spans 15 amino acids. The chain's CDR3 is CASSPALAGDTEQFF. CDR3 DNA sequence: TGTGCCAGCAGTCCCGCGTTAGCGGGAGACACTGAGCAGTTCTTC.

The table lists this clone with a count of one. Here the CDR3 reads CASRAGDGTEEQFF. The CDR3 DNA is TGTGCCAGTAGAGCGGGAGATGGGACGGAGGAGCAGTTCTTC. The V and J genes are TRBV19 and TRBJ2-1, with 8 bases matching TRBD2. J gave up 10 bases and V 6 bases, and 11 bases lay outside the gene matches. The germline V gene has CDR1 LNHDA and CDR2 SQIVND (reference sequence). The CDR3 spans 14 residues.

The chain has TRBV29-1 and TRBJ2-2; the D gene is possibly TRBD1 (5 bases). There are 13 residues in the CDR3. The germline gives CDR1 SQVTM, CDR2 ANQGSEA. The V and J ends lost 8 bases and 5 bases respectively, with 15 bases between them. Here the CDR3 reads CSIRGSSTGELFF. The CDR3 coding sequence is TGCAGCATAAGGGGTAGTAGTACCGGGGAGCTGTTTTTT.

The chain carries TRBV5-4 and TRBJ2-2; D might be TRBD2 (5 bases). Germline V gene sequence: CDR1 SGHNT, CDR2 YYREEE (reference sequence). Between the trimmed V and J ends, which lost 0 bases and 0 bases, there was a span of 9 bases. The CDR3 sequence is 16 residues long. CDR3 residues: CASSLERDPNTGELFF. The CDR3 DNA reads TGTGCCAGCAGCTTGGAGAGGGATCCGAACACCGGGGAGCTGTTTTTT. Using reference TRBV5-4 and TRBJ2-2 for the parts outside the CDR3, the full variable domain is ETGVTQSPTHLIKTRGQQVTLRCSSQSGHNTVSWYQQALGQGPQFIFQYYREEENGRGNFPPRFSGLQFPNYSSELNVNALELDDSALYLCASSLERDPNTGELFFGEGSRLTVL.

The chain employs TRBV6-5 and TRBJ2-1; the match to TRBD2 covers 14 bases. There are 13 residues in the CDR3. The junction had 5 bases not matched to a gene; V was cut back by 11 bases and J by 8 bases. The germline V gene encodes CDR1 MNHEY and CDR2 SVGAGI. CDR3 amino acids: CALGTSGSDEQFF. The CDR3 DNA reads TGTGCCTTAGGGACTAGCGGGAGCGATGAGCAGTTCTTC.

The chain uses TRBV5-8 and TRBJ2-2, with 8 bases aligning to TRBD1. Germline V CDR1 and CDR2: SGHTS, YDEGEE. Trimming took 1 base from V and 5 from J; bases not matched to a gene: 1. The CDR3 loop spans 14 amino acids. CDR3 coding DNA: TGTGCCAGCAGCTTGTACAGGGGGACCGGGGAGCTGTTTTTT. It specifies CASSLYRGTGELFF.

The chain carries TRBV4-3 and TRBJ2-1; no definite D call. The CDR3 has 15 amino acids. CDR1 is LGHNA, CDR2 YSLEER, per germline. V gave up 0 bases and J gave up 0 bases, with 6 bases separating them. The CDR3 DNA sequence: TGCGCCAGCAGCCAAGAGTACAGCTCCTACAATGAGCAGTTCTTC. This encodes CASSQEYSSYNEQFF.

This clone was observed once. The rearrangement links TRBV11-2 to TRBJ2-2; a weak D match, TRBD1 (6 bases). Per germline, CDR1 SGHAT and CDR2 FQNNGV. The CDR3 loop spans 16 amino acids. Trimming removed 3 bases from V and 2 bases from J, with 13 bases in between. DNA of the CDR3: TGTGCCAGCAGCTTTACCGGGACACCAAACACCGGGGAGCTGTTTTTT. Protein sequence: CASSFTGTPNTGELFF.

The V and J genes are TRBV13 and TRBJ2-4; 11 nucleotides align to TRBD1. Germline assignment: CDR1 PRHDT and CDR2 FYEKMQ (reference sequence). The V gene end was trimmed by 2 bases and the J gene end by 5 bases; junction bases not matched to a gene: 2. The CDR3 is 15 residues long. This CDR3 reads CASSLPGQGENIQYF. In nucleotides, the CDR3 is TGTGCCAGCAGCTTACCGGGACAGGGGGAAAACATTCAGTACTTC. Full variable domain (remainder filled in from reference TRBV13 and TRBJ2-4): AAGVIQSPRHLIKEKRETATLKCYPIPRHDTVYWYQQGPGQDPQFLISFYEKMQSDKGSIPDRFSAQQFSDYHSELNMSSLELGDSALYFCASSLPGQGENIQYFGAGTRLSVL.

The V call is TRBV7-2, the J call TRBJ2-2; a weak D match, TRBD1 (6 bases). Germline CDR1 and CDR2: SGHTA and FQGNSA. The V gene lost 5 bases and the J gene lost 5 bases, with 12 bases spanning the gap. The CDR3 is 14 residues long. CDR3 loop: CASSRNTGTGELFF. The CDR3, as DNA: TGTGCCAGCAGCCGAAATACAGGGACCGGGGAGCTGTTTTTT. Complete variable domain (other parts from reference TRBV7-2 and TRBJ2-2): GAGVSQSPSNKVTEKGKDVELRCDPISGHTALYWYRQSLGQGLEFLIYFQGNSAPDKSGLPSDRFSAERTGGSVSTLTIQRTQQEDSAVYLCASSRNTGTGELFFGEGSRLTVL.

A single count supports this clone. The CDR3 region is CASSLEGGEETQYF. The CDR3 DNA follows: TGTGCCAGCAGCTTAGAAGGAGGAGAGGAGACCCAGTACTTC. The gene calls are TRBV7-8 and TRBJ2-5; possibly TRBD2 for D (5 bases). CDR1 and CDR2 from the germline V gene are SGHVS and FQNEAQ. The CDR3 sequence is 14 residues long. The V end was cut by 1 base, the J end by 5 bases, with 11 bases between. Drawing the rest from reference TRBV7-8 and TRBJ2-5, the complete variable domain is GAGVSQSPRYKVAKRGQDVALRCDPISGHVSLFWYQQALGQGPEFLTYFQNEAQLDKSGLPSDRFFAERPEGSVSTLKIQRTQQEDSAVYLCASSLEGGEETQYFGPGTRLLVL.